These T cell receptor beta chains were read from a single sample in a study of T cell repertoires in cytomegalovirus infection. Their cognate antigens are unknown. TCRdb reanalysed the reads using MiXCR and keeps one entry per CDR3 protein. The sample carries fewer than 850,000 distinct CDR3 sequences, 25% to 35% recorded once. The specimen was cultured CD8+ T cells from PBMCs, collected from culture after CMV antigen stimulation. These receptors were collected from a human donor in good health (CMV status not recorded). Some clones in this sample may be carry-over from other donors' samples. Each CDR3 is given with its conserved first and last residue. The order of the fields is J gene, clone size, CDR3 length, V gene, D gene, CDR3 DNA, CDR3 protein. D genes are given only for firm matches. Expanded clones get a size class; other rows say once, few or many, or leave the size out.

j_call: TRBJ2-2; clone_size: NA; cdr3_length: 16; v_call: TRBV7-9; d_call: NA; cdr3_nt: TGTGCCAGCAGCTCGACTGACGACCCGAACACCGGGGAGCTGTTTTTT; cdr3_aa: CASSSTDDPNTGELFF
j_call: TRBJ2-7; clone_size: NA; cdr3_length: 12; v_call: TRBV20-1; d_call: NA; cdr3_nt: TGCAGTGCTAGAGTACGGGGAAGCGAGCAGTACTTC; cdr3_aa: CSARVRGSEQYF
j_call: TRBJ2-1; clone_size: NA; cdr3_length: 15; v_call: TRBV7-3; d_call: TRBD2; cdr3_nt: TGTGCCAGCAGCTCCACTAGCGGGGGACACAATGAGCAGTTCTTC; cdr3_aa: CASSSTSGGHNEQFF
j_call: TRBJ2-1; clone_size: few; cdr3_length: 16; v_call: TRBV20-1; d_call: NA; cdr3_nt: TGCAGTGCTAGAGAAGGGGGGACTACCCGCTACAATGAGCAGTTCTTC; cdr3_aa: CSAREGGTTRYNEQFF
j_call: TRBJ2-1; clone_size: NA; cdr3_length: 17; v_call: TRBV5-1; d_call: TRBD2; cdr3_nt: TGCGCCAGCAGCCCACCCTCAGCGGGGGACTTCTACAATGAGCAGTTCTTC; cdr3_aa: CASSPPSAGDFYNEQFF
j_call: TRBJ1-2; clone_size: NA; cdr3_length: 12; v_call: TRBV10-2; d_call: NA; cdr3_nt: TGCGCCAGCCGGGGCAGGAACTATGGCTACACCTTC; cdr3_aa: CASRGRNYGYTF
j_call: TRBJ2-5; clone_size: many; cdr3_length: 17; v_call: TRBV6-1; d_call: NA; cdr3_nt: TGTGCCAGCAGTGAACTCCCCCCGGGGACACAACAAGAGACCCAGTACTTC; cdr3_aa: CASSELPPGTQQETQYF
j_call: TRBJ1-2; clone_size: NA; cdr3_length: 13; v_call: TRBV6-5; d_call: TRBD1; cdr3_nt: TGTGCCAGCAGTTACCAGGGGGCGGGAGGCTACACCTTC; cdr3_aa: CASSYQGAGGYTF
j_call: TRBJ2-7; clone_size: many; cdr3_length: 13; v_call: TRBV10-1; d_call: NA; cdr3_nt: TGCGCCAGCAGCGCGGGACTGGGCTACGAGCAGTACTTC; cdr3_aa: CASSAGLGYEQYF
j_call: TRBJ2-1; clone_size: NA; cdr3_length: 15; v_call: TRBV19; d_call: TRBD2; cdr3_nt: TGTGCCAGCATTCAAGCGGGGGGCAACATAAATGAGCAGTTCTTC; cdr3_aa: CASIQAGGNINEQFF
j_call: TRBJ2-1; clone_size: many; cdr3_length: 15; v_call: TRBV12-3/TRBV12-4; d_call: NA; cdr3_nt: TGTGCCAGCACCATGGGGATCCAGCCAGGGTATGAGCAGTTCTTC; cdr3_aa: CASTMGIQPGYEQFF
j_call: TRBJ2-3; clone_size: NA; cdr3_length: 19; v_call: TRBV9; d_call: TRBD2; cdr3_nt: TGTGCCAGCAGCGTCTACGGGACTAGCGGGGGGGCTGTCATAGATACGCAGTATTTT; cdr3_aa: CASSVYGTSGGAVIDTQYF
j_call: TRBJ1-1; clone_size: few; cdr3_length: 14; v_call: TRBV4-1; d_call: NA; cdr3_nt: TGCGCCAGCAGCCATGTAGGGGGGAACACTGAAGCTTTCTTT; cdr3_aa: CASSHVGGNTEAFF
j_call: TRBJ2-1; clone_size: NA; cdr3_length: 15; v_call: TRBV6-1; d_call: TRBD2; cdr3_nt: TGTGCCAGCAGTGATTGGCTAGCGGGGGTCTATGAGCAGTTCTTC; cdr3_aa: CASSDWLAGVYEQFF
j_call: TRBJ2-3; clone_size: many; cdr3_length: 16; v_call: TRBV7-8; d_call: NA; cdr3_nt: TGTGCCAGCAGCTCCCCTCGGACGGAAGGCACAGATACGCAGTATTTT; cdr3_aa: CASSSPRTEGTDTQYF
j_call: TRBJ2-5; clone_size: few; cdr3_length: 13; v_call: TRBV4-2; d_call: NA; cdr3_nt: TGTGCCAGCAGCCAAGTGGTGAGAGAGACCCAGTACTTC; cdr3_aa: CASSQVVRETQYF
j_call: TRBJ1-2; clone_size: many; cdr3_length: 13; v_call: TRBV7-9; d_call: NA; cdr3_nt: TGTGCCAGCAGCTTAGGGGGTGTATATGGCTACACCTTC; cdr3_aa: CASSLGGVYGYTF
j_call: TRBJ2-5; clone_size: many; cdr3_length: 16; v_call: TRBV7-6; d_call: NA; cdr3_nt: TGTGCCAGCAGCTTAGCGGAGGGGGGCACCCCGGAGACCCAGTACTTC; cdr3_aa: CASSLAEGGTPETQYF
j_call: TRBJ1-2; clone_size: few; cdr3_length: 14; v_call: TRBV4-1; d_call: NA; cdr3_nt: TGCGCCAGCAGCCAAGTCGACAGTACCTATGGCTACACCTTC; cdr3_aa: CASSQVDSTYGYTF
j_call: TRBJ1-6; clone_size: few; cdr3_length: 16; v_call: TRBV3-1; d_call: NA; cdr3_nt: TGTGCCAGCAGCCAAGATCTGGGCGCCTATAATTCACCCCTCCACTTT; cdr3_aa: CASSQDLGAYNSPLHF
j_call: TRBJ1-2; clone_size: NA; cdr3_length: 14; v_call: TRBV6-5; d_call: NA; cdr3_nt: TGTGCCAGCAGTTACTCGAGTGTGATAGGGGGCTACACCTTC; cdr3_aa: CASSYSSVIGGYTF
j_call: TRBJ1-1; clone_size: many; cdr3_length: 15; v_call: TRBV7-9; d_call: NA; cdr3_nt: TGTGCCAGCAGATCCCGGGACTCCCGTCGAACTGAAGCTTTCTTT; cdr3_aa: CASRSRDSRRTEAFF
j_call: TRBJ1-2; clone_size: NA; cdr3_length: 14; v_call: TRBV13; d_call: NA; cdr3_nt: TGTGCCAGCAGCCTAAACCCCCGAGGTCATGGCTACACCTTC; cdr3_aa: CASSLNPRGHGYTF
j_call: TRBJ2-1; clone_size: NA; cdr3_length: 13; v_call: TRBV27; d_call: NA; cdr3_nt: TGTGCCAGCACCACGGGGCCGTGGTATGAGCAGTTCTTC; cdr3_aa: CASTTGPWYEQFF
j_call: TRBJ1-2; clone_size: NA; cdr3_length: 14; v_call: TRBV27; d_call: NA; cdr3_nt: TGTGCCAGCAGTCCGGGAGCGCAGTTCTATGGCTACACCTTC; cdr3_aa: CASSPGAQFYGYTF
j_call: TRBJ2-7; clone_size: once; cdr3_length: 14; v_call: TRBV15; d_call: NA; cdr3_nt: TGTGCCACCAGCATCGAGTTGAGCTCCTACGAGCAGTACTTC; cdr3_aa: CATSIELSSYEQYF
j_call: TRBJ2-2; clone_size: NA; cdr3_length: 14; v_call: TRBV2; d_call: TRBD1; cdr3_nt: TGTGCCAGCACCGGGACAGGGGTGCCCGGGGAGCTGTTTTTT; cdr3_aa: CASTGTGVPGELFF
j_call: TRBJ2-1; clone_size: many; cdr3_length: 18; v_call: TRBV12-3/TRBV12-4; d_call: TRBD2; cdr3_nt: TGTGCCAGCAGTTTAGCCGCTAGCGGGGGAACTCTCTTCAATGAGCAGTTCTTC; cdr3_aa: CASSLAASGGTLFNEQFF
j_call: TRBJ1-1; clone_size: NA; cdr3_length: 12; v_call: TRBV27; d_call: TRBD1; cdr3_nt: TGTGCCAGCAGGTCAGGGGGCGTTGAAGCTTTCTTT; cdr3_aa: CASRSGGVEAFF
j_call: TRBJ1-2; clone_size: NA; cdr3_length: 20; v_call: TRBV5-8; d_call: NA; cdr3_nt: TGTGCCAGCAGCTCCGCCTTCTACCCGGGACGGACGATAGTTTGGTATGGCTACACCTTC; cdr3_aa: CASSSAFYPGRTIVWYGYTF
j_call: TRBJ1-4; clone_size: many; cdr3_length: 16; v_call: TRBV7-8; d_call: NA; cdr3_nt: TGTGCCAGCAGCTTAGCCCTGGGGTCGGCTAATGAAAAACTGTTTTTT; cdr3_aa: CASSLALGSANEKLFF